Following are 17 T cell receptor beta chains from one sample sequenced in a study of cytomegalovirus exposure and HLA in healthy donors. 13 Jbeta primers and 60 Vbeta primers were used for the PCR. The assay was immunoSEQ multiplex PCR, and TCRdb's table has in-frame clones only and misses some. The sample records about 55,000 clones, approximately 80% being singletons. Sequencing was performed on PBMCs. The receptor source for this set is a female donor in good health and CMV-seronegative.

The chain joins TRBV5-4 to TRBJ1-2; TRBD1 agrees at 9 bases. The CDR3 has 14 residues. The germline gives CDR1 SGHNT, CDR2 YYREEE (reference sequence). J gave up 6 bases and V 4 bases, and 7 bases lay outside the gene matches. Written as DNA, the CDR3 is TGTGCCAGCAGCAAGGGACAGGGAGCGGATGGCTACACCTTC. This encodes CASSKGQGADGYTF.

This chain uses TRBV19 with TRBJ1-4; D ambiguous. V dropped 7 bases and J dropped 5 bases, with 5 bases sitting between them. The CDR3 consists of 11 residues. CDR1 and CDR2 from the germline V gene are LNHDA and SQIVND (reference sequence). The CDR3 bases are TGTGCCAGTACTGAGAATGAAAAACTGTTTTTT. It encodes CASTENEKLFF.

The chain couples TRBV10-1 to TRBJ2-2; 7 bases agree with TRBD1. The CDR3 has 14 amino acids. CDR1 WNHNN and CDR2 SYGVQD come from the germline V gene (reference sequence). Losses at the gene ends were 7 bases for V and 1 base for J; bases not matched to a gene: 3. CDR3 amino acids: CASTPGGNTGELFF. DNA of the CDR3: TGCGCCAGCACGCCAGGGGGGAACACCGGGGAGCTGTTTTTT.

This rearrangement joins TRBV28 to TRBJ1-4; D ambiguous. Germline CDR1 and CDR2: MDHEN and SYDVKM. This CDR3 is built from 16 residues. The ends were cut back, 1 base at V and 8 bases at J, with 17 bases in the middle. The CDR3 loop is CASSLFLGLGGEKLFF. As DNA, the CDR3 is TGTGCCAGCAGTTTATTTCTGGGTCTGGGCGGGGAAAAACTGTTTTTT.

This clone appeared a few times. This chain uses TRBV7-3 with TRBJ1-5; a weak D match, TRBD1 (6 bases). With 0 bases removed from V and 10 bases from J, the gap between germline ends came to 10 bases. CDR3 length equals 13 residues. The germline V gene encodes CDR1 SGHTA and CDR2 FQGTGA. The DNA for the CDR3 is TGTGCCAGCAGCTTAACGAGACAGGCTCCCCAGCATTTT. Its protein product is CASSLTRQAPQHF.

The rearrangement links TRBV5-1 to TRBJ1-6; D might be TRBD1 (5 bases). Germline loops: CDR1 SGHRS, CDR2 YFSETQ. Trimming shortened V by 6 bases and J by 9 bases, and 13 bases separated the two germline ends. The CDR3 sequence is 13 residues long. CDR3 amino acids: CASTAGPGSPLHF. CDR3 nucleotide sequence: TGCGCCAGCACGGCAGGGCCTGGTTCACCCCTCCACTTT.

The chain has TRBV28 and TRBJ1-1, with 7 nucleotides matching TRBD1. The CDR3 has 12 residues. The V gene's germline CDR1 is MDHEN and CDR2 SYDVKM. V shed 5 bases and J 11 bases; nucleotides not matched to a gene: 8. The CDR3 sequence is CASSTRQGRAFF. The CDR3 nucleotides are TGTGCCAGCAGTACCAGACAGGGCCGGGCTTTCTTT.

J is TRBJ2-7 and V is TRBV27, with 7 bases fitting TRBD1. Germline loops: CDR1 MNHEY, CDR2 SMNVEV (reference sequence). Trimming cost V 6 bases and J 1 base; bases outside gene matches: 3. The CDR3 runs 13 residues. The CDR3, as DNA: TGTGCCAGCAGGCGACAGGGATCCTACGAGCAGTACTTC. Its translation is CASRRQGSYEQYF.

The chain is built from TRBV9 and TRBJ2-4; D is possibly TRBD1 (6 bases). Trimming shortened V by 0 bases and J by 6 bases, and 10 bases separated the two germline ends. Germline V lookup: CDR1 SGDLS, CDR2 YYNGEE. The CDR3 is 14 amino acids. Written as DNA, the CDR3 is TGTGCCAGCAGCGTAGGGGGGCGCGGAAACATTCAGTACTTC. Translation: CASSVGGRGNIQYF.

This sequence joins TRBV2 and TRBJ2-5; tentative D call: TRBD2 (6 bases). V was trimmed by 4 bases and J by 2 bases, leaving 11 bases between them. The CDR3 is made up of 14 amino acids. Germline V gene lookup returns CDR1 SNHLY and CDR2 FYNNEI. The CDR3 sequence: CASSGGTSQETQYF. CDR3 DNA sequence: TGTGCCAGCAGTGGCGGGACTTCACAAGAGACCCAGTACTTC. The full variable domain, in which reference TRBV2 and TRBJ2-5 provide the parts outside the CDR3, is EPEVTQTPSHQVTQMGQEVILRCVPISNHLYFYWYRQILGQKVEFLVSFYNNEISEKSEIFDDQFSVERPDGSNFTLKIRSTKLEDSAMYFCASSGGTSQETQYFGPGTRLLVL.

The chain couples TRBV15 to TRBJ2-3; D is uncertain. The CDR3 sequence is 14 residues long. V was pared by 0 bases and J by 4 bases, with 8 bases between. The germline V gene encodes CDR1 LNHNV and CDR2 YYDKDF (reference sequence). This chain's CDR3 is CATSREHKSDTQYF. CDR3 nucleotide sequence: TGTGCCACCAGCAGAGAACACAAGTCAGATACGCAGTATTTT.

The V and J genes are TRBV7-2 and TRBJ2-5, with TRBD1 identical over 7 bases. This CDR3 has 13 residues. The ends lost 5 bases at V and 4 bases at J; junction bases unmatched: 4. CDR1 is SGHTA, CDR2 FQGNSA, per germline. CDR3 sequence reads: CASSARGRETQYF. The CDR3 DNA follows: TGTGCCAGCAGCGCGAGGGGGCGAGAGACCCAGTACTTC.

This chain connects TRBV30 to TRBJ2-1, with TRBD2 matching over 7 bases. This CDR3 has 13 residues. J gave up 6 bases and V 3 bases, and 5 bases lay outside the gene matches. In germline, CDR1 is GTSNPN, CDR2 SVGIG (reference sequence). The DNA of the CDR3 is TGTGCCTGGAGGGGGGGGTACTTCAATGAGCAGTTCTTC. Its translation: CAWRGGYFNEQFF.

The V call is TRBV27, the J call TRBJ2-6; tentative D call: TRBD2 (6 bases). V was shortened by 4 bases and J by 3 bases, with 10 bases between the two germline ends. Germline values: CDR1 MNHEY, CDR2 SMNVEV (reference sequence). The CDR3 extends over 15 amino acids. DNA for the CDR3: TGTGCCAGCAGTTCGGGGGTCGGTGGGGCCAACGTCCTGACTTTC. Its translation is CASSSGVGGANVLTF.

The gene calls are TRBV11-2 and TRBJ2-7, with a weak D call TRBD1 (5 bases). V lost 5 bases, J lost 3 bases, and 14 bases lay in between. Germline V gene sequence: CDR1 SGHAT, CDR2 FQNNGV. The CDR3 extends over 14 amino acids. CDR3 in DNA: TGTGCCAGCAGCCCAGGGATTGTAAACTACGAGCAGTACTTC. Protein: CASSPGIVNYEQYF.

The sample holds a few counts of this clone. This chain links TRBV5-1 with TRBJ1-1; perhaps TRBD1 as D (5 bases). CDR1 is SGHRS and CDR2 is YFSETQ in the germline V gene. Trimming pared 2 bases from V and 1 base from J, leaving 6 bases between. The CDR3 length is 13 residues. CDR3 DNA sequence: TGCGCCAGCAGCTTAGGGGAGAACACTGAAGCTTTCTTT. It encodes CASSLGENTEAFF.

The chain has TRBV4-2 and TRBJ2-5; 15 positions agree with TRBD2. The J segment lost 2 bases and the V segment lost 5 bases, leaving 3 bases of the junction unmatched. The CDR3 length is 16 residues. CDR1 is LGHNA, CDR2 YNFKEQ, per germline. CDR3 DNA sequence: TGTGCCAGCAGCTCGGGGACTAGCGGGGGGCAAGAGACCCAGTACTTC. Its protein is CASSSGTSGGQETQYF.